The sequence of this TCR beta chain was determined in a study of cytomegalovirus exposure and HLA in healthy donors. Trimming stripped 5 bases from V and 2 bases from J, with 10 bases between. From germline, CDR1 is MNHEY and CDR2 SMNVEV (reference sequence). The CDR3 contains 14 residues. Notes on this clone: Antigen: not known.

Overall study results and limits: Reports credit the classifier with highly specific, highly sensitive diagnosis of cytomegalovirus status. One later analysis, an examination of the 120 validation repertoires, found that first-cohort TCR clusters tended to co-occur in them.

Here immunoSEQ multiplex PCR was the method, and the copy in TCRdb shows in-frame clones only, minus some. The sample carries about 200,000 clones, approximately 82% recorded once. The chain recombines TRBV27 with TRBJ1-3; a possible D gene is TRBD1 (6 bases). The receptor was derived from a woman under 30 in good health and CMV-seronegative. The sample was PBMCs. Here the CDR3 DNA reads TGTGCCAGCAGTACCACAGGGACTGGAAACACCATATATTTT. Its protein product is CASSTTGTGNTIYF.